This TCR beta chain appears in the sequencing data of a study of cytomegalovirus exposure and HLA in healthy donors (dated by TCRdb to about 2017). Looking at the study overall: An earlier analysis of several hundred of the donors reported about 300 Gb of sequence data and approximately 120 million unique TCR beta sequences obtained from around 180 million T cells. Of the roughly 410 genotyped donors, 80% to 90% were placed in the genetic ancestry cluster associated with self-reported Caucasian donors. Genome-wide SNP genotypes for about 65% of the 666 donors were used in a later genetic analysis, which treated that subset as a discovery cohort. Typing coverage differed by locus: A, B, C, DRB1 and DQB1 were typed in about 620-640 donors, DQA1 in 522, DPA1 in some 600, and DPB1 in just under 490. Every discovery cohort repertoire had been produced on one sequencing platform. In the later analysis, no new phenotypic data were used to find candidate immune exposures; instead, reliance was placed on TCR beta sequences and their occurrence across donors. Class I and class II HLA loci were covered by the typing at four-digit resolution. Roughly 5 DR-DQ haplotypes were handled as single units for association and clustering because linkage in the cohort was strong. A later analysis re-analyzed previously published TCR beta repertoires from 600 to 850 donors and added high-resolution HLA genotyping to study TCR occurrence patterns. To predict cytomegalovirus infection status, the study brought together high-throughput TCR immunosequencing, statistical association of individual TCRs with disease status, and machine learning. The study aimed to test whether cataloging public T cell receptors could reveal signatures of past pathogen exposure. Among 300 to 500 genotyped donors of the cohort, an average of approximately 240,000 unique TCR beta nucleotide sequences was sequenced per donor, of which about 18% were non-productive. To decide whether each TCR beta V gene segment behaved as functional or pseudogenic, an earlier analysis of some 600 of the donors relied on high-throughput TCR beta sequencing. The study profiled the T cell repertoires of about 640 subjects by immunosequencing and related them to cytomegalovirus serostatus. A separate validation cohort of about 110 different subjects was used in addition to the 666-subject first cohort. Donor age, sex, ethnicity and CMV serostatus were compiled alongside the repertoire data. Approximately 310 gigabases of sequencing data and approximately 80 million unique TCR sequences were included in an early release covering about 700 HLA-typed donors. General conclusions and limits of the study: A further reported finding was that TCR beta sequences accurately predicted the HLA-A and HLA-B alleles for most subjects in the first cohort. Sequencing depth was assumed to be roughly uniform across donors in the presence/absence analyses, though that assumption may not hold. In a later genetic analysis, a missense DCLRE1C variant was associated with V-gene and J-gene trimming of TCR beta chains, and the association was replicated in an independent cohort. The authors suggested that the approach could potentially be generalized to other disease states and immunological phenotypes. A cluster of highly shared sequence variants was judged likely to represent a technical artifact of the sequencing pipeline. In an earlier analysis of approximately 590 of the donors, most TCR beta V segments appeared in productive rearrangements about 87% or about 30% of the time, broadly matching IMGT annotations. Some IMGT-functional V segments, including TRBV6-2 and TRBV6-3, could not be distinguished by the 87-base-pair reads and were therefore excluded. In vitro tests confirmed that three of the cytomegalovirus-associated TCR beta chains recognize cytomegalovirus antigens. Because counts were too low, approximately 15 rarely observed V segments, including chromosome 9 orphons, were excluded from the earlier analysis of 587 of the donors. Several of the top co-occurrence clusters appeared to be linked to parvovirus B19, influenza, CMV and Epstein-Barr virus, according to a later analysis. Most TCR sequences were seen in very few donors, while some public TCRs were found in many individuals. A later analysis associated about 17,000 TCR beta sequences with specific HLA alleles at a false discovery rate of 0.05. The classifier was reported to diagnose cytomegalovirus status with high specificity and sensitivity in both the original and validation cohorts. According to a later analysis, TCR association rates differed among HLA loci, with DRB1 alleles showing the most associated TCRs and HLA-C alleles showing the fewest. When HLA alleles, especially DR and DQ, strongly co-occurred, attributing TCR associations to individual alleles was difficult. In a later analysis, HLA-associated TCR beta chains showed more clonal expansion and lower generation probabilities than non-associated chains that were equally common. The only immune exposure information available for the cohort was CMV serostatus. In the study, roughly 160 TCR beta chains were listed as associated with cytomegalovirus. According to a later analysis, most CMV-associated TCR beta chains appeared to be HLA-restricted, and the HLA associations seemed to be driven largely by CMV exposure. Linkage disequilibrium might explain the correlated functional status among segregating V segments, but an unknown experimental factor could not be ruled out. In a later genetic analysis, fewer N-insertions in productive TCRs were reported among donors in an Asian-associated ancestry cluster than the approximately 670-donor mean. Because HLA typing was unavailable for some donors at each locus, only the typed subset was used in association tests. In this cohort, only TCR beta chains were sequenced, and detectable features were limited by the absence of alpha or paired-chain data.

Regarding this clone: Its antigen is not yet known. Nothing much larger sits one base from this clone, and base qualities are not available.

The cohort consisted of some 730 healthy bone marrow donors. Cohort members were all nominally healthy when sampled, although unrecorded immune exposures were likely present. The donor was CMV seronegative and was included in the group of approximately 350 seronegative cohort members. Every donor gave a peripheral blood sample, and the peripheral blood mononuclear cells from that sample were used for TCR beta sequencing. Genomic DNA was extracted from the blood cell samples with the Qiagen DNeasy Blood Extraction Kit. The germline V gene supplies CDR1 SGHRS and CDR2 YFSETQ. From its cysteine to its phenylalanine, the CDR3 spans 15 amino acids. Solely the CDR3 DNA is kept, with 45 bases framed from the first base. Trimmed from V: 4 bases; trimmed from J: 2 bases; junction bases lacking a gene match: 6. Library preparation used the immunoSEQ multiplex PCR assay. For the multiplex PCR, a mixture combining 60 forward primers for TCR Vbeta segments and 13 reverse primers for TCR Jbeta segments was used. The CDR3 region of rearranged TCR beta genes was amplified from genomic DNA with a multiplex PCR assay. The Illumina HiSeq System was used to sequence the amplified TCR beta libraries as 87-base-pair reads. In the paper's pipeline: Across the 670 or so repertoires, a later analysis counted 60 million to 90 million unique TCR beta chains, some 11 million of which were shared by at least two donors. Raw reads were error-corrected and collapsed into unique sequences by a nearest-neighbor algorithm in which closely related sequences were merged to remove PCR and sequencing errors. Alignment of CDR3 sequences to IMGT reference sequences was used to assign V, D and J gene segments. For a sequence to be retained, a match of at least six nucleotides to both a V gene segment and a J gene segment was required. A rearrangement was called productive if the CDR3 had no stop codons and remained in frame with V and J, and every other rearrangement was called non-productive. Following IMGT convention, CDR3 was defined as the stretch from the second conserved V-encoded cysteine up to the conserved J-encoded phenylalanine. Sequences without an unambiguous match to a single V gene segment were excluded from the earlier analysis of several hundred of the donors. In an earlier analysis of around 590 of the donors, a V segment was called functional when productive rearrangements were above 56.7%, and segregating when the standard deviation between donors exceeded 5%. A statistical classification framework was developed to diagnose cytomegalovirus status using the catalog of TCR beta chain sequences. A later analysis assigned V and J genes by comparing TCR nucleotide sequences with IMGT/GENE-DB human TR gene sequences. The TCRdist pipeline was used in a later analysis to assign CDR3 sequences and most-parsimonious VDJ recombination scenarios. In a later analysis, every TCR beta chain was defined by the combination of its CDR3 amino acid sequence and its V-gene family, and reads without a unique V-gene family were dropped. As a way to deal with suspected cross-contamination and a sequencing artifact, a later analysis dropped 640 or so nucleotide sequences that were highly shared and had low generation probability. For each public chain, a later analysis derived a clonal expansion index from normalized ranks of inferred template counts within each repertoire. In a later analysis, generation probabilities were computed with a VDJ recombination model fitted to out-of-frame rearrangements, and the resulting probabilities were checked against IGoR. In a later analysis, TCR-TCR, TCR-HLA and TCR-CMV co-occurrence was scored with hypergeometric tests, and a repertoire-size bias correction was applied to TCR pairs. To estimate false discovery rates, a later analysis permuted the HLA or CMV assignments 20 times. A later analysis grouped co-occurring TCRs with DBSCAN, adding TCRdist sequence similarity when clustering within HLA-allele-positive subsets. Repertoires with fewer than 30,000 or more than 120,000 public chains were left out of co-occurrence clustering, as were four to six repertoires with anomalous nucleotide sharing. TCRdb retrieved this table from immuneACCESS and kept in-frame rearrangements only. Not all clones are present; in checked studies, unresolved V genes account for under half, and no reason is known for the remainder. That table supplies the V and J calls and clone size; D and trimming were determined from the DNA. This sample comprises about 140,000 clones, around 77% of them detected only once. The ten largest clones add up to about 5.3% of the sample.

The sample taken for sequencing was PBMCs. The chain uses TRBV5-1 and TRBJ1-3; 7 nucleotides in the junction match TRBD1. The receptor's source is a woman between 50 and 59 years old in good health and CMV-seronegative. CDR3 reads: CASSASTGAGNTIYF. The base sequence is TGCGCCAGCAGCGCCTCCACAGGGGCTGGAAACACCATATATTTT.